The clone carrying this TCR beta chain occurred many times. Ophthalmopathy patients showed a Clinical Activity Score of at least 3, NOSPECS grade of at least 4 and duration under 3 months. Uncontrolled infection, other autoimmune disease, pregnancy or lactation disqualified patients from enrolment. PBMCs were sourced from approximately 9 ml fresh peripheral blood. Template material for amplifying TCR beta CDR3 regions consisted of RNA transcripts. Initially, a first-round RT-PCR of the TCR CDR3 employed the HTBI primer set. One entry per CDR3 protein, called by TCRdb with MiXCR from the multiplex PCR reads. The sample records 200,000 to 250,000 distinct CDR3 sequences, 16% being singletons. This entry belongs to a study of T cells in Graves' hyperthyroidism and ophthalmopathy. With V trimmed by 2 bases and J by 0 bases, 9 bases remained unmatched. Germline CDR1 is DFQATT and CDR2 is SNEGSKA (reference sequence). The CDR3 is 19 residues long.

The rearrangement joins TRBV20-1 to TRBJ2-3, with TRBD2 identical over 15 bases. The clonotype originates from a woman younger than 30 with Graves' ophthalmopathy. The sequencing sample was made of blood. The CDR3 DNA sequence: TGCAGTGCTAGAAAGACCGGGACTAGCGGGAGGACTAGCACAGATACGCAGTATTTT. This translates into CSARKTGTSGRTSTDTQYF.